Sequencing of this T cell receptor beta chain was carried out in a study of T cells in Graves' hyperthyroidism and ophthalmopathy. The CDR3 is made up of 15 amino acids. Trimming removed 5 bases from V and 3 bases from J; junction bases left unmatched: 8. Germline V CDR1 and CDR2: SEHNR, FQNEAQ (reference sequence). Researchers took RNA transcripts and amplified the TCR beta CDR3 regions from them. During a first-round RT-PCR of the TCR CDR3, the HTBI primer set was used. Each CDR3 protein gets one entry after TCRdb re-called the multiplex PCR reads with MiXCR. The table includes a few hundred thousand distinct CDR3 sequences, around 46% detected once.

The receptor's source is a woman between 18 and 29 years old with Graves' hyperthyroidism. The chain combines TRBV7-9 with TRBJ2-7; 9 bases are shared with TRBD2. The sequencing sample was made of peripheral blood or thyroid tissue (not recorded which). CDR3 coding DNA: TGTGCCAGCAGCCAAGCTAGCGGGATGGGCTACGAGCAGTACTTC. Its translation: CASSQASGMGYEQYF.